Listed here are 25 T cell receptor beta chains from one sample, sequenced in a study of T cell repertoires in cytomegalovirus infection. TCRdb re-derived calls from the reads in MiXCR, one entry per CDR3 protein. The sample carries around 740,000 distinct CDR3 sequences, 35% to 40% recorded once. The specimen was PBMCs. The source of these receptors is a human donor in good health (CMV status not recorded). Some clones in this sample may be carry-over from other donors' samples.

CDR3 sequence: CAISEGTSYTDTQYF. Here the CDR3 DNA reads TGTGCCATCAGTGAGGGGACTAGCTACACAGATACGCAGTATTTT. The genes are TRBV10-3 and TRBJ2-3; the match to TRBD2 covers 9 bases. The CDR3 has 15 amino acids. The V and J ends lost 2 bases and 2 bases, in that order; junction bases with no gene match: 2. CDR1 and CDR2 (germline): ENHRY, SYGVKD.

Ten or more counts support this clonotype. The rearrangement links TRBV28 to TRBJ2-7; a weak D match, TRBD2 (5 bases). V was clipped by 6 bases and J by 3 bases, with 9 bases between them. There are 12 residues in the CDR3. The germline V gene has CDR1 MDHEN and CDR2 SYDVKM. CDR3 nucleotides: TGTGCCAGCAGCTCCGGACTCTACGAGCAGTACTTC. Residues: CASSSGLYEQYF.

This rearrangement joins TRBV27 to TRBJ2-3; D perhaps matches TRBD2 (5 bases). Germline loops: CDR1 MNHEY, CDR2 SMNVEV (reference sequence). V was shortened by 3 bases and J by 6 bases, with 10 bases between the two germline ends. The CDR3 sequence is 13 residues long. The CDR3 loop is CASSFYRGDTQYF. The CDR3, as DNA: TGTGCCAGCAGTTTCTACCGCGGGGATACGCAGTATTTT.

In the case of this clonotype: The conserved phenylalanine or tryptophan is not found at the CDR3 terminus, so this likely reflects a read error. The genes are TRBV6-6 and TRBJ2-3; a weak D match, TRBD2 (5 bases). Germline lookup yields CDR1 MNHNY and CDR2 SVGAGI (reference sequence). V gave up 8 bases and J gave up 3 bases, with 18 bases separating them. This CDR3 comprises 15 residues. CDR3 nucleotide sequence: TGTGCCAGCGACTGGAGGAGCGGAGTGACAGATACGCAGTATTTG. Its protein product is CASDWRSGVTDTQYL.

This clonotype has only one observation. The chain has TRBV10-3 and TRBJ2-5, with D possibly being TRBD1 or TRBD2 (5 bases each). CDR3 length: 13 amino acids. The V gene's germline CDR1 is ENHRY and CDR2 SYGVKD. V was trimmed by 6 bases and J by 5 bases, leaving 13 bases between them. The chain's CDR3 is CAIRGPLGETQYF. The CDR3 DNA reads TGTGCCATCAGGGGACCGTTAGGGGAGACCCAGTACTTC.

This clonotype was seen a few times. The chain recombines TRBV12-3 or TRBV12-4 with TRBJ1-5; unclear D gene. CDR3 length: 16 residues. V lost 0 bases and J 0 bases, leaving 9 bases between the germline ends. The CDR3 spells CASSLAGPHSNQPQHF. The CDR3, as DNA: TGTGCCAGCAGTTTAGCGGGCCCGCATAGCAATCAGCCCCAGCATTTT.

This clonotype was picked up a small number of times. The J gene is TRBJ2-1, the V gene TRBV19; 10 positions agree with TRBD2. The germline CDR1 and CDR2 sequences are LNHDA and SQIVND (reference sequence). CDR3 length: 14 residues. V was pared by 2 bases and J by 7 bases, with 2 bases of the junction left unmatched. The CDR3 DNA is TGTGCCAGTAGTATACTAGCGGGAGTAAATGAGCAGTTCTTC. Translating it yields CASSILAGVNEQFF.

The chain carries TRBV6-6 and TRBJ2-2; TRBD1 agrees at 9 bases. Trimming took 8 bases from V and 5 from J; bases not matched to a gene: 0. Germline CDR1 is MNHNY and CDR2 is SVGAGI (reference sequence). The CDR3 totals 12 residues. CDR3 sequence (DNA): TGTGCCAGCGGGACAGGGACCGGGGAGCTGTTTTTT. This gives the protein CASGTGTGELFF.

The chain links TRBV12-3 or TRBV12-4 to TRBJ2-3, with D tentatively TRBD2 (6 bases). V was pared by 5 bases and J by 7 bases, with 19 bases between. This CDR3 contains 15 residues. CDR3 sequence: CASSLSGTHTYTQYF. CDR3 bases: TGTGCCAGCAGTCTCTCCGGGACTCATACTTATACGCAGTATTTT.

This chain uses TRBV7-9 with TRBJ2-2, with TRBD1 as a possible D gene (6 bases). The V gene's germline CDR1 is SEHNR and CDR2 FQNEAQ (reference sequence). CDR3 length: 17 residues. V lost 5 bases and J lost 1, with 17 bases in between. The CDR3 DNA follows: TGTGCCAGCAGCCCCCCCCCCTTGACAGGGAACACCGGGGAGCTGTTTTTT. This translates into CASSPPPLTGNTGELFF.

This clonotype was seen only a few times. J is TRBJ1-5 and V is TRBV27; D perhaps matches TRBD1 (5 bases). The germline V gene encodes CDR1 MNHEY and CDR2 SMNVEV (reference sequence). The length of the CDR3 is 14 residues. V lost 5 bases, J lost 2 bases, and 10 bases lay in between. CDR3 nucleotides: TGTGCCAGCAGTAAGGGGACGGGCAATCAGCCCCAGCATTTT. Protein: CASSKGTGNQPQHF.

This clonotype was detected a few times. J is TRBJ1-1 and V is TRBV19; D call uncertain. The CDR3 totals 13 residues. The germline V gene encodes CDR1 LNHDA and CDR2 SQIVND (reference sequence). Trimming removed 3 bases from V and 3 bases from J, with 8 bases in between. This chain's CDR3 is CASSMATYTEAFF. The CDR3 DNA reads TGTGCCAGTAGTATGGCAACGTACACTGAAGCTTTCTTT.

The V and J genes are TRBV5-1 and TRBJ1-2; D not resolved. The V and J ends lost 4 bases and 2 bases respectively, with 15 bases between them. The CDR3 runs 15 residues. CDR1 and CDR2 from the germline V gene are SGHRS and YFSETQ. CDR3 in amino acids: CASSPKADGNYGYTF. The DNA of the CDR3 is TGCGCCAGCAGCCCAAAGGCGGACGGGAACTATGGCTACACCTTC.

This clonotype has only a few counts. The CDR3 bases are TGTGCCAGCAGTTACTCCTTGGGCGGGGGTAACACCGGGGAGCTGTTTTTT. Protein sequence: CASSYSLGGGNTGELFF. The rearrangement joins TRBV6-5 to TRBJ2-2; 7 nucleotides line up with TRBD2. The CDR3 totals 17 residues. Trimming at V came to 0 bases and at J to 2 bases, leaving 6 bases not matched to a gene. Per the germline V gene, CDR1 is MNHEY and CDR2 is SVGAGI.

The chain carries TRBV11-1 and TRBJ2-1; D may correspond to TRBD1 or TRBD2 (5 bases each). This CDR3 has 16 residues. Germline V lookup: CDR1 SGHAT, CDR2 FQDESV (reference sequence). The germline V and J ends were trimmed by 5 bases and 3 bases, with 17 bases remaining between them. This chain's CDR3 is CASSVTSGTDYNEQFF. CDR3 DNA: TGTGCCAGCAGCGTTACTTCCGGGACGGACTACAATGAGCAGTTCTTC.

This sequence joins TRBV27 and TRBJ2-3; D is possibly TRBD2 (6 bases). CDR3 length equals 13 residues. Germline-derived CDR1 and CDR2 are MNHEY and SMNVEV (reference sequence). V lost 6 bases, J lost 11 bases, and 18 bases lay in between. The CDR3 bases are TGTGCCAGCAGCCCAATTAGCGGTGGCGGGCAGTATTTT. Protein product: CASSPISGGGQYF.

J is TRBJ1-5 and V is TRBV23-1; D is ambiguous. TRBV23-1 has ORF status, its function being uncertain. This CDR3 has 16 amino acids. Between the trimmed V and J ends, which lost 3 bases and 0 bases, there was a span of 12 bases. The CDR3 nucleotides are TGCGCCAGCAGTCACCCCCCTAGGGCTAGCAATCAGCCCCAGCATTTT. Residues: CASSHPPRASNQPQHF.

The chain links TRBV7-4 to TRBJ1-5; D possibly corresponds to TRBD1 (5 bases). The V gene lost 4 bases and the J gene lost 2 bases, with 18 bases spanning the gap. Germline V lookup: CDR1 SGHVT, CDR2 SQSDAQ. The CDR3 spans 17 residues. CDR3 protein: CASSSGGMGVGNQPQHF. The CDR3 nucleotides read TGTGCCAGCAGCTCCGGGGGTATGGGGGTTGGCAATCAGCCCCAGCATTTT.

V usage is TRBV7-2 and J usage is TRBJ2-5; 10 bases fit TRBD1. The CDR3 is 14 residues long. V dropped 4 bases and J dropped 4; count of bases not matched to a gene: 3. CDR1 and CDR2 (germline): SGHTA, FQGNSA. In DNA, the CDR3 is TGTGCCAGCAGCTCCCGGGACAGGGGAGAGACCCAGTACTTC. The encoded protein is CASSSRDRGETQYF.

CDR3 in amino acids: CASSIEVNQPQHF. CDR3 DNA sequence: TGTGCCAGTAGTATCGAGGTTAACCAGCCCCAGCATTTT. The rearrangement joins TRBV19 to TRBJ1-5, with D hard to call. The length of the CDR3 is 13 residues. The germline CDR1 and CDR2 sequences are LNHDA and SQIVND (reference sequence). The V and J ends lost 3 bases and 7 bases respectively, with 10 bases between them.

About this clonotype: A much larger clone lies one base from this, so it may be a read error. The chain is built from TRBV7-2 and TRBJ2-7; 7 bases agree with TRBD2. Trimming at V came to 1 base and at J to 6 bases, leaving 6 bases not matched to a gene. CDR1 and CDR2 from the germline V gene are SGHTA and FQGNSA. The CDR3 is 14 residues long. The CDR3 nucleotides read TGTGCCAGCAGCTTAGGTCTAGCGGTAATCGAGCAGTACTTC. Its protein product is CASSLGLAVIEQYF.

Points on this clonotype: At one boundary the junction diverges from the germline segment, which might be a read error. The chain is built from TRBV28 and TRBJ1-5; a weak D match, TRBD1 (6 bases). CDR3 length equals 16 residues. The germline CDR1 and CDR2 sequences are MDHEN and SYDVKM. In DNA form, the CDR3 reads TGTGCCAGCACCTTAGGGGGGGGGGGGAGGACCCAGCCCCAGCGTTTT. This translates into CASTLGGGGRTQPQRF.

The chain links TRBV19 to TRBJ2-2; unclear D gene. This CDR3 is 13 amino acids long. V lost 5 bases and J lost 5, with 9 bases in between. CDR1 is LNHDA and CDR2 is SQIVND in the germline V gene (reference sequence). The CDR3 sequence: CASSWVSTGELFF. The CDR3 DNA is TGTGCCAGTAGTTGGGTTTCTACCGGGGAGCTGTTTTTT. The variable domain in full, completed from reference TRBV19 and TRBJ2-2, reads DGGITQSPKYLFRKEGQNVTLSCEQNLNHDAMYWYRQDPGQGLRLIYYSQIVNDFQKGDIAEGYSVSREKKESFPLTVTSAQKNPTAFYLCASSWVSTGELFFGEGSRLTVL.

This clonotype was counted at least ten times. The chain has TRBV28 and TRBJ1-2; TRBD1 matches 7 bases. The V gene's germline CDR1 is MDHEN and CDR2 SYDVKM. This CDR3 has 12 amino acids. The ends lost 4 bases at V and 4 bases at J; junction bases unmatched: 0. The CDR3 nucleotides read TGTGCCAGCAGTTCAGGGGGCTATGGCTACACCTTC. Residues: CASSSGGYGYTF.

This chain uses TRBV28 with TRBJ2-7; D is unresolved. The CDR3 has 14 amino acids. Per germline, CDR1 MDHEN and CDR2 SYDVKM. Trimming removed 5 bases from V and 3 bases from J, with 14 bases in between. This CDR3 reads CASSRPIDNYEQYF. The CDR3 DNA follows: TGTGCCAGCAGTCGACCGATCGATAACTACGAGCAGTACTTC.